The T cell receptor (beta chain) described here comes from a study of neurological immune-mediated disorders. Study background: The 35 or so patients with multiple sclerosis comprised around 30 relapsing-remitting cases and 3 secondary progressive cases.

Synthesis of cDNA was accomplished via 5'RACE employing 10-nucleotide random UMIs. From the 5' RACE reads, TCRdb called clonotypes with MiXCR, one entry per CDR3 protein. The profile shows fewer than 60,000 distinct CDR3 sequences, roughly 3.8% of them singletons. Study-wide results and limits: Because no CDR3 amino acid sequences were shared across subjects by expanded clones, private repertoires were suggested in all groups. Multiple sclerosis, the disease with the least TCR clonal expansion, fell below healthy controls, whereas HTLV-1-associated myelopathy showed the most.

The CDR3 has 11 residues. V lost 0 bases to trimming and J lost 6 bases, with 4 bases between them. The germline V gene has CDR1 DFQATT and CDR2 SNEGSKA (reference sequence). A remark on this clonotype: No antigen is known for it.

This chain links TRBV20-1 with TRBJ2-3; D remains ambiguous. This clonotype was sampled from a man between 60 and 75 years old with multiple sclerosis. The sample taken for sequencing was PBMCs. In DNA form, the CDR3 reads TGCAGTGCTAGAGATCTCGATACGCAGTATTTT. It yields the protein CSARDLDTQYF.